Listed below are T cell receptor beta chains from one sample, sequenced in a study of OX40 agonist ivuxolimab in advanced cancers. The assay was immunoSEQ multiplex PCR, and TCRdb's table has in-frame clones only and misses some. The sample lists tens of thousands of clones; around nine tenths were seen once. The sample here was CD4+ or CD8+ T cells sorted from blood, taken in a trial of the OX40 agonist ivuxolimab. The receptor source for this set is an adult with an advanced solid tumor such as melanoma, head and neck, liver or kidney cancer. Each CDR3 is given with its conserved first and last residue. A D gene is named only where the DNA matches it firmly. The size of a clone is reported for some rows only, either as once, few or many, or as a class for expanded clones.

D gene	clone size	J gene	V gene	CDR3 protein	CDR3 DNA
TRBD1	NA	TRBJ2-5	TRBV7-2	CASSLGQGETQYF	TGTGCCAGCAGCTTAGGACAGGGGGAGACCCAGTACTTC
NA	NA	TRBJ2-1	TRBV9	CASSVTGVGYNEQFF	TGTGCCAGCAGCGTGACGGGAGTCGGGTACAATGAGCAGTTCTTC
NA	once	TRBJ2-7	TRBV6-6	CASRGSSYEQYF	TGTGCCAGCAGGGGCAGTTCCTACGAGCAGTACTTC
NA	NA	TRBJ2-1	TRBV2	CASRHGFEVGEQFF	TGTGCCAGCCGGCATGGGTTCGAGGTTGGGGAGCAGTTCTTC
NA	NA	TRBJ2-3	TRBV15	CATSRDAAGALQPYF	TGTGCCACCAGCAGAGATGCCGCAGGGGCCCTTCAACCGTATTTT
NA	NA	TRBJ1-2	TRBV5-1	CASSPDGANYGYTF	TGCGCCAGCAGCCCGGACGGAGCTAACTATGGCTACACCTTC
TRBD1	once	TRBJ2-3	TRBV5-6	CASSLWTGSGTDTQYF	TGTGCCAGCAGCTTGTGGACAGGCAGCGGCACAGATACGCAGTATTTT
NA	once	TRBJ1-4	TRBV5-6	CASSLRGGSEKLFF	TGTGCCAGCAGCTTGAGGGGGGGCTCTGAAAAACTGTTTTTT
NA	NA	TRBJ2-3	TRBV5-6	CASSFPSDTQYF	TGTGCCAGCAGCTTCCCGTCAGATACGCAGTATTTT
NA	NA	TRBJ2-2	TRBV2	CASSEVQGGRGELFF	TGTGCCAGCAGTGAAGTACAGGGAGGGAGAGGGGAGCTGTTTTTT
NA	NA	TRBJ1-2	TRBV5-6	CASRREDARLYGYTF	TGTGCCAGCAGGAGAGAAGACGCTAGATTATATGGCTACACCTTC
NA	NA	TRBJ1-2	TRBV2	CASSEGGGGASRYGYTF	TGTGCCAGCAGTGAAGGGGGTGGAGGAGCTTCCCGTTATGGCTACACCTTC
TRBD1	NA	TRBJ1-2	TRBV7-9	CASSLSITGTENYGYTF	TGTGCCAGCAGCCTATCGATTACCGGGACAGAAAACTATGGCTACACCTTC
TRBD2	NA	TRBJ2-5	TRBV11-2	CASSPTSGRLQETQYF	TGTGCCAGCAGCCCCACTAGCGGGAGGTTGCAAGAGACCCAGTACTTC
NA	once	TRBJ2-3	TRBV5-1	CASSLEGPSDTQYF	TGCGCCAGCAGCTTGGAAGGCCCGTCGGATACGCAGTATTTT
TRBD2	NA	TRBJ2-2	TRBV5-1	CASSGGLAGGYWNTGELFF	TGCGCCAGCAGCGGCGGACTAGCGGGAGGGTATTGGAACACCGGGGAGCTGTTTTTT
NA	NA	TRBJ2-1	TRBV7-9	CASSPYNEQFF	TGTGCCAGCAGCCCTTACAATGAGCAGTTCTTC
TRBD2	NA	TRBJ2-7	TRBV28	CASSLFRREVPSYEQYF	TGTGCCAGCAGTTTATTTAGGCGGGAGGTCCCTTCCTACGAGCAGTACTTC
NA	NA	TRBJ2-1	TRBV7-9	CASSLVRGKYNEQFF	TGTGCCAGCAGCTTAGTTCGGGGGAAGTACAATGAGCAGTTCTTC
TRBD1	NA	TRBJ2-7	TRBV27	CASSLKGQFSYEQYF	TGTGCCAGCAGTTTGAAGGGACAGTTCTCCTACGAGCAGTACTTC
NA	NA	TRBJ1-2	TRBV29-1	CSLRGAMANYGYTF	TGCAGCCTGCGTGGGGCTATGGCTAACTATGGCTACACCTTC
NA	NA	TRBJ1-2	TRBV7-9	CASGQNYGYTF	TGTGCCAGCGGACAGAACTATGGCTACACCTTC
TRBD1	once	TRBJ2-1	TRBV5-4	CASSLRQGGAYNEQFF	TGTGCCAGCAGCTTGAGACAGGGGGGCGCCTACAATGAGCAGTTCTTC
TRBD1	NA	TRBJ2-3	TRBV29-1	CSATGGFTDTQYF	TGCAGCGCAACAGGGGGATTCACAGATACGCAGTATTTT
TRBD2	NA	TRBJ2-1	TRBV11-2	CASSLSSGSDEQFF	TGTGCCAGCAGCTTATCTAGCGGGAGTGACGAGCAGTTCTTC
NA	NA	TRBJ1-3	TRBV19	CASSIGISGNTIYF	TGTGCCAGTAGTATTGGGATCTCTGGAAACACCATATATTTT
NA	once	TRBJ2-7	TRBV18	CASSPRAPSASSYEQYF	TGTGCCAGCTCACCCCGAGCACCCAGCGCTAGCTCCTACGAGCAGTACTTC
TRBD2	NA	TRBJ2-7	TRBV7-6	CASSLGASGTYEQYF	TGTGCCAGCAGCTTAGGGGCTAGCGGTACCTACGAGCAGTACTTC
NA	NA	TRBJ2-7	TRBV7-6	CASSRVGGYEQYF	TGTGCCAGCAGCAGAGTTGGAGGTTACGAGCAGTACTTC
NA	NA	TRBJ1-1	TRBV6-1	CASSELGRGVAEAFF	TGTGCCAGCAGTGAATTGGGCAGGGGAGTCGCTGAAGCTTTCTTT
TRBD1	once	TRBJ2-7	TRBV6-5	CASSSGGYEQYF	TGTGCCAGCAGTTCAGGGGGCTACGAGCAGTACTTC
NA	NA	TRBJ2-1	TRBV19	CASSPGETTRREYNEQFF	TGTGCCAGTAGTCCCGGAGAGACCACCAGGAGGGAATACAATGAGCAGTTCTTC
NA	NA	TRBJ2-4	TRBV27	CASSIRGWAKNIQYF	TGTGCCAGCAGCATACGAGGTTGGGCCAAAAACATTCAGTACTTC
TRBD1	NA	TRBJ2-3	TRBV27	CASRSQGADTQYF	TGTGCCAGCAGGTCCCAGGGGGCAGATACGCAGTATTTT
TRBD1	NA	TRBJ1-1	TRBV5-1	CASSLAGGDTEAFF	TGCGCCAGCAGCTTGGCAGGGGGGGACACTGAAGCTTTCTTT